These 6 T cell receptor beta chains originate from one sample sequenced in a study of Ad26.COV2.S vaccination and SARS-CoV-2 variants. The repertoire was sequenced with immunoSEQ multiplex PCR; TCRdb's copy has only in-frame clones and lacks some. The sample comprises more than 300,000 clones, about 82% of which are singletons, and 2.1% rests with the top ten. Documented treatment: roughly 20 received Ad26.COV2.S at low or high dose, single or two shots; roughly 5 received placebo; per-sample allocation not given. After the first vaccine or placebo injection, samples were drawn on day 63. The sequencing here drew on peripheral blood, taken in a trial of Ad26.COV2.S vaccine versus placebo. These receptors were taken from a person between 18 and 59 years old who received the Ad26.COV2.S COVID-19 vaccine or a placebo.

V gene TRBV7-9 combines with J gene TRBJ1-1; D not resolved. Looked up from germline, CDR1 is SEHNR and CDR2 is FQNEAQ (reference sequence). The CDR3 contains 12 residues. Trimming took 3 bases from V and 2 from J, leaving 4 bases between them. CDR3 DNA: TGTGCCAGCAGCTTTGATAACACTGAAGCTTTCTTT. Protein sequence: CASSFDNTEAFF.

Regarding this clone: In the same sample, other DNA sequences code for this CDR3. The rearrangement links TRBV7-2 to TRBJ2-7, with D perhaps TRBD1 (5 bases). Trimming took 3 bases from V and 1 from J, leaving 7 bases between them. Germline CDR1 and CDR2: SGHTA and FQGNSA. CDR3 length: 13 amino acids. The CDR3 DNA reads as TGTGCCAGCAGCTTGCGACAGTCCTACGAGCAGTACTTC. Translation gives CASSLRQSYEQYF. Filled out from reference TRBV7-2 and TRBJ2-7, the complete variable domain reads GAGVSQSPSNKVTEKGKDVELRCDPISGHTALYWYRQSLGQGLEFLIYFQGNSAPDKSGLPSDRFSAERTGGSVSTLTIQRTQQEDSAVYLCASSLRQSYEQYFGPGTRLTVT.

This chain connects TRBV6-1 to TRBJ1-2; 7 bases are a match to TRBD1. The CDR3 has 14 residues. The germline gives CDR1 MNHNS, CDR2 SASEGT. The V segment lost 0 bases and the J segment 3 bases; nucleotides outside the gene matches: 1. The CDR3 reads CASSEADRYYGYTF. The CDR3 DNA reads TGTGCCAGCAGTGAAGCGGACAGGTACTATGGCTACACCTTC.

This clone was recorded only once. The chain carries TRBV7-3 and TRBJ2-3; 15 nucleotides align to TRBD2. This CDR3 is 18 amino acids long. The germline V gene encodes CDR1 SGHTA and CDR2 FQGTGA. J was trimmed by 2 bases and V by 3 bases; bases with no gene match: 6. The CDR3 sequence: CASSLRGLAGGTTDTQYF. DNA for the CDR3: TGTGCCAGCAGCTTGCGGGGACTAGCGGGGGGTACCACAGATACGCAGTATTTT.

This clone was picked up one time. This chain links TRBV5-1 with TRBJ2-5; a weak D match, TRBD1 (6 bases). Trimming took off 4 bases at V and 5 bases at J, with 18 bases between the two ends. This CDR3 contains 15 residues. CDR1 SGHRS and CDR2 YFSETQ come from the germline V gene. The CDR3 is CASSPSTGPEETQYF. CDR3 sequence (DNA): TGCGCCAGCAGCCCCTCGACAGGACCAGAGGAGACCCAGTACTTC.

V usage is TRBV27 and J usage is TRBJ1-6; D perhaps matches TRBD1 (5 bases). The ends were cut back, 2 bases at V and 6 bases at J, with 14 bases in the middle. The germline CDR1 and CDR2 sequences are MNHEY and SMNVEV (reference sequence). The CDR3 covers 16 residues. CDR3 coding DNA: TGTGCCAGCAGTTTAGGGGACGGATTCATTAATTCACCCCTCCACTTT. It specifies CASSLGDGFINSPLHF.